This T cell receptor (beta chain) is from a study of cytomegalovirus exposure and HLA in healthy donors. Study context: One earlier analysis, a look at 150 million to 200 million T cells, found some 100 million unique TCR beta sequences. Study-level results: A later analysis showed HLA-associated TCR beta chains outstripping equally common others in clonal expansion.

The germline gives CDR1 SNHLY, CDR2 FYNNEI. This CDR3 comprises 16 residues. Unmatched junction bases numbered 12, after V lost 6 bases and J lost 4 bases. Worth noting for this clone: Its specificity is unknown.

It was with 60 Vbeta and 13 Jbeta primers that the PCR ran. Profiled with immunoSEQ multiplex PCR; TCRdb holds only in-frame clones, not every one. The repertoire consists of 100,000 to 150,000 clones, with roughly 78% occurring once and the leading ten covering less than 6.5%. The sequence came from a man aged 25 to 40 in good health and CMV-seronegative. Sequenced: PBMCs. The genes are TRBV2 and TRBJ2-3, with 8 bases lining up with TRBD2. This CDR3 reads CASSLYSGVVPDTQYF. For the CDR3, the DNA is TGTGCCAGCAGCCTTTATAGCGGGGTAGTCCCAGATACGCAGTATTTT. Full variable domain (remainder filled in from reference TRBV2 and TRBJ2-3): EPEVTQTPSHQVTQMGQEVILRCVPISNHLYFYWYRQILGQKVEFLVSFYNNEISEKSEIFDDQFSVERPDGSNFTLKIRSTKLEDSAMYFCASSLYSGVVPDTQYFGPGTRLTVL.